Following are 26 T cell receptor beta chains from one sample sequenced in a study of blood T cell repertoires in COVID-19. Profiled with immunoSEQ multiplex PCR; TCRdb holds only in-frame clones, not every one. The sample consists of fewer than 80,000 clones, roughly 92% of them appearing once. What was sequenced was peripheral blood. All receptors come from a human donor in a cohort sampled during active COVID-19.

The rearrangement joins TRBV10-3 to TRBJ2-2; D perhaps matches TRBD1 (6 bases). Germline V gene data show CDR1 as ENHRY and CDR2 as SYGVKD. The CDR3 has 14 amino acids. Trimming took off 4 bases at V and 6 bases at J, with 12 bases between the two ends. Here the CDR3 DNA reads TGTGCCATCAGTGTATCACAGGGCCCCGGGGAGCTGTTTTTT. Translating it yields CAISVSQGPGELFF.

V usage is TRBV2 and J usage is TRBJ2-3, with 11 bases lining up with TRBD2. CDR3 size: 16 residues. The germline V gene has CDR1 SNHLY and CDR2 FYNNEI. V lost 8 bases and J lost 1; bases outside the gene matches: 8. The CDR3: CASRAELAGGTDTQYF. CDR3 coding DNA: TGTGCCAGCCGAGCGGAACTAGCGGGAGGCACAGATACGCAGTATTTT.

This chain connects TRBV7-9 to TRBJ2-5; a possible D gene is TRBD1 (5 bases). In germline, CDR1 is SEHNR, CDR2 FQNEAQ (reference sequence). The V and J ends lost 3 bases and 4 bases respectively, with 12 bases between them. This CDR3 comprises 14 residues. Here the CDR3 DNA reads TGTGCCAGCAGCTTCTTGTCCCAGGGAGAGACCCAGTACTTC. Its protein is CASSFLSQGETQYF.

The J gene is TRBJ2-7, the V gene TRBV4-3; 9 bases agree with TRBD1. CDR3 size: 15 residues. The J segment lost 0 bases and the V segment lost 5 bases, leaving 5 bases of the junction unmatched. From germline, CDR1 is LGHNA and CDR2 YSLEER. The CDR3 here is CASSSGTGNSYEQYF. The CDR3 bases are TGCGCCAGCAGCTCGGGGACAGGGAACTCCTACGAGCAGTACTTC.

V is TRBV11-2 and J is TRBJ1-2; a possible D gene is TRBD1 (6 bases). Between the trimmed V and J ends, which lost 5 bases and 2 bases, there was a span of 15 bases. The CDR3 spans 15 residues. Germline V lookup: CDR1 SGHAT, CDR2 FQNNGV. CDR3 in amino acids: CASSATQGPNYGYTF. In nucleotides, the CDR3 is TGTGCCAGCAGCGCCACACAGGGACCAAACTATGGCTACACCTTC.

This clone has a handful of counts. The chain uses TRBV10-3 and TRBJ2-5; perhaps TRBD2 as D (5 bases). V lost 6 bases to trimming and J lost 1 base, with 6 bases between them. This CDR3 spans 12 amino acids. Germline V gives CDR1 ENHRY, CDR2 SYGVKD. The chain's CDR3 is CAISGVQETQYF. Here the CDR3 DNA reads TGTGCCATCAGCGGGGTCCAAGAGACCCAGTACTTC.

V usage is TRBV6-1 and J usage is TRBJ2-5; 12 positions match TRBD2. The V gene end was trimmed by 4 bases and the J gene end by 5 bases; junction bases not matched to a gene: 20. The CDR3 runs 20 residues. Germline lookup yields CDR1 MNHNS and CDR2 SASEGT. The CDR3, as DNA: TGTGCCAGCAGTGGGGACAGGGTGACTAGCGGGAGATTGATCGGGGAGACCCAGTACTTC. Translating gives CASSGDRVTSGRLIGETQYF.

The genes are TRBV19 and TRBJ2-3; 12 bases line up with TRBD2. Germline CDR1 is LNHDA and CDR2 is SQIVND (reference sequence). This CDR3 is built from 16 residues. J gave up 4 bases and V 6 bases, and 8 bases lay outside the gene matches. The CDR3 nucleotides are TGTGCCAGTAGAGGTCTAGCGGGGGGGACCCCAGATACGCAGTATTTT. Protein product: CASRGLAGGTPDTQYF.

This clone came up a few times. This sequence joins TRBV30 and TRBJ2-7, with D possibly being TRBD2 (5 bases). The germline gives CDR1 GTSNPN, CDR2 SVGIG (reference sequence). V dropped 0 bases and J dropped 5 bases, with 8 bases sitting between them. This CDR3 has 12 residues. The CDR3 here is CAWSVHGDEQYF. CDR3 bases: TGTGCCTGGAGTGTACACGGGGACGAGCAGTACTTC.

The rearrangement joins TRBV30 to TRBJ1-6, with D uncertain. V dropped 5 bases and J dropped 7 bases, with 9 bases sitting between them. The CDR3 is made up of 12 amino acids. Germline CDR1 reads GTSNPN; CDR2 reads SVGIG (reference sequence). The CDR3 spells CAWAEENSPLHF. CDR3 nucleotides: TGTGCCTGGGCGGAGGAAAATTCACCCCTCCACTTT. The full variable domain, completed using reference TRBV30 and TRBJ1-6, is SQTIHQWPATLVQPVGSPLSLECTVEGTSNPNLYWYRQAAGRGLQLLFYSVGIGQISSEVPQNLSASRPQDRQFILSSKKLLLSDSGFYLCAWAEENSPLHFGNGTRLTVT.

The rearrangement links TRBV3-1 (or the pseudogene TRBV3-2) to TRBJ2-5; unclear D gene. With 0 bases removed from V and 5 bases from J, the gap between germline ends came to 4 bases. Germline V gives CDR1 LGHDT, CDR2 YNNKEL (reference sequence). This CDR3 contains 12 residues. The CDR3 coding sequence is TGTGCCAGCAGCCAAGAACGGGAGACCCAGTACTTC. Translation gives CASSQERETQYF.

The chain combines TRBV2 with TRBJ1-4; no clear D. This CDR3 contains 13 residues. V was pared by 7 bases and J by 8 bases, with 14 bases between. CDR1 SNHLY and CDR2 FYNNEI come from the germline V gene. This CDR3 reads CASTLSGWEKLFF. CDR3 nucleotide sequence: TGTGCCAGCACCCTTAGTGGTTGGGAAAAACTGTTTTTT.

The chain carries TRBV19 and TRBJ2-5; a weak D match, TRBD2 (6 bases). Trimming shortened V by 4 bases and J by 1 base, and 7 bases separated the two germline ends. This CDR3 contains 13 residues. Germline loops: CDR1 LNHDA, CDR2 SQIVND (reference sequence). CDR3 nucleotides: TGTGCCAGTAGTAGCGGGGCCCAAGAGACCCAGTACTTC. It translates to CASSSGAQETQYF.

The V call is TRBV3-1 (or the pseudogene TRBV3-2), the J call TRBJ2-2, with 7 nucleotides matching TRBD2. The CDR3 runs to 17 residues. The germline CDR1 and CDR2 sequences are LGHDT and YNNKEL (reference sequence). After removal of 0 bases from V and 6 bases from J, the junction contained 10 bases not matched to a gene. CDR3 sequence: CASSQDRMAGRAGELFF. The CDR3 DNA follows: TGTGCCAGCAGCCAAGATAGGATGGCAGGGAGGGCCGGGGAGCTGTTTTTT.

This chain joins TRBV18 and TRBJ2-1; D might be TRBD2 (5 bases). Trimming took off 0 bases at V and 5 bases at J, with 8 bases between the two ends. CDR1 and CDR2 from the germline V gene are KGHSH and LQKENI. The CDR3 extends over 14 amino acids. The CDR3 DNA reads TGTGCCAGCTCACCACCCCGGGGAGACAATGAGCAGTTCTTC. This gives the protein CASSPPRGDNEQFF.

This rearrangement joins TRBV5-6 to TRBJ1-2, with 9 positions matching TRBD1. Germline CDR1 SGHDT, CDR2 YYEEEE. This CDR3 has 14 amino acids. J gave up 8 bases and V 4 bases, and 9 bases lay outside the gene matches. In DNA form, the CDR3 reads TGTGCCAGCAGCGGGATGGGACAGGGCTCGGGCTACACCTTC. This encodes CASSGMGQGSGYTF.

The chain combines TRBV2 with TRBJ2-5, with 10 bases lining up with TRBD1. The CDR3 has 12 residues. Losses at the gene ends were 8 bases for V and 5 bases for J; bases not matched to a gene: 2. The germline V gene encodes CDR1 SNHLY and CDR2 FYNNEI. This CDR3 reads CASRQGAETQYF. CDR3 DNA sequence: TGTGCCAGCCGACAGGGGGCGGAGACCCAGTACTTC.

CDR3 loop: CASSQDSGANVLTF. Here the CDR3 DNA reads TGTGCCAGCAGCCAAGACTCGGGGGCCAACGTCCTGACTTTC. This chain connects TRBV14 to TRBJ2-6; D unresolved. Trimming cost V 0 bases and J 4 bases, with 4 bases left between them. The CDR3 runs 14 residues. Per germline, CDR1 SGHDN and CDR2 FVKESK.

The table lists this clone with a few counts. The V call is TRBV4-2, the J call TRBJ1-5; D not certain. This CDR3 region has 14 residues. V lost 0 bases to trimming and J lost 7 bases, with 10 bases between them. Germline V gene sequence: CDR1 LGHNA, CDR2 YNFKEQ. The CDR3: CASSQEPPGQPQHF. In DNA, the CDR3 is TGTGCCAGCAGCCAAGAGCCCCCGGGGCAGCCCCAGCATTTT.

As DNA, the CDR3 is TGTGCCAGCGTCTCTCTGGGGACACTCTACAATGAGCAGTTCTTC. It yields the protein CASVSLGTLYNEQFF. The rearrangement joins TRBV6-5 to TRBJ2-1, with D possibly matching TRBD1 (6 bases). CDR3 length equals 15 residues. Germline loops: CDR1 MNHEY, CDR2 SVGAGI. V was trimmed by 8 bases and J by 3 bases, leaving 17 bases between them.

J is TRBJ2-1 and V is TRBV5-1; a possible D gene is TRBD1 (5 bases). Between the trimmed V and J ends, which lost 4 bases and 0 bases, there was a span of 14 bases. In germline, CDR1 is SGHRS, CDR2 YFSETQ. The CDR3 sequence is 16 residues long. Here the CDR3 DNA reads TGCGCCAGCAGCCCATCAGGGTTTGGCTCCTACAATGAGCAGTTCTTC. Its translation is CASSPSGFGSYNEQFF.

The J gene is TRBJ1-2, the V gene TRBV28; D is perhaps TRBD1 (5 bases). Germline-derived CDR1 and CDR2 are MDHEN and SYDVKM. Between the trimmed V and J ends, which lost 10 bases and 0 bases, there was a span of 15 bases. The CDR3 length is 14 residues. CDR3 in DNA: TGTGCCACCTTTCGCGCGGACACTAACTATGGCTACACCTTC. Protein sequence: CATFRADTNYGYTF.

This chain connects TRBV24-1 to TRBJ2-3; a possible D gene is TRBD1 (5 bases). This CDR3 has 15 amino acids. V was pared by 0 bases and J by 4 bases, with 10 bases between. Germline V gene sequence: CDR1 KGHDR, CDR2 SFDVKD. The CDR3 nucleotides read TGTGCCACCAGTGATTTGGGGGCTGGGGCAGATACGCAGTATTTT. It encodes CATSDLGAGADTQYF.

J is TRBJ1-5 and V is TRBV5-6, with a tentative D call TRBD1 (5 bases). V lost 0 bases and J 0 bases, leaving 10 bases between the germline ends. Germline CDR1 SGHDT, CDR2 YYEEEE. The CDR3 has 16 amino acids. The CDR3 bases are TGTGCCAGCAGCTTGGCTCGGGGGAGTAGCAATCAGCCCCAGCATTTT. Translation gives CASSLARGSSNQPQHF.

The chain couples TRBV12-3 or TRBV12-4 to TRBJ2-3, with a weak D call TRBD2 (6 bases). CDR3 length: 13 amino acids. The V gene lost 10 bases and the J gene lost 4 bases, with 15 bases spanning the gap. The CDR3, as DNA: TGTGCCACCACGAACATAGCGGCAGATACGCAGTATTTT. Its protein is CATTNIAADTQYF.

This chain joins TRBV4-2 and TRBJ1-4, with D unresolved. This CDR3 is built from 12 residues. Trimming left V 4 bases short and J 8 bases short, with 8 bases between. The germline CDR1 and CDR2 sequences are LGHNA and YNFKEQ. CDR3 sequence: CASSPRGEKLFF. The CDR3 nucleotides are TGTGCCAGCAGCCCCCGAGGGGAAAAACTGTTTTTT.